The source of this T cell receptor beta chain is a study of cytomegalovirus exposure and HLA in healthy donors. Repertoires were generated with immunoSEQ multiplex PCR, while TCRdb's copy carries only in-frame clones and drops some. The sample consists of 100,000 to 120,000 clones, roughly 88% of them appearing once. CDR3 size: 16 residues. Looked up from germline, CDR1 is SEHNR and CDR2 is FQNEAQ (reference sequence). Trimming cost V 5 bases and J 8 bases; bases outside gene matches: 14. The sequence was collected from a woman between 18 and 30 years old in good health and CMV-seronegative. Input material: PBMCs. This chain joins TRBV7-9 and TRBJ2-1; 8 nucleotides agree with TRBD2. CDR3 loop: CASSPRLPGGVDEQFF. In DNA, the CDR3 is TGTGCCAGCAGCCCCAGACTTCCGGGGGGGGTCGATGAGCAGTTCTTC.